The clone carrying this TCR beta chain was counted between two and nine times. No antigen is known for it. TCRdb reprocessed the 5' RACE reads with MiXCR, giving one entry per CDR3 protein. The sample lists about 310,000 distinct CDR3 sequences, under 25% occurring once. CDR1 and CDR2 (germline): MNHEY, SVGAGI. CDR3 size: 14 residues. Trimming took off 0 bases at V and 1 base at J, with 6 bases between the two ends. The data were obtained in a study of CD8 T cells in ankylosing spondylitis. Study-level points and caveats: Several highly homologous variants made up a TCR beta motif, and this motif appeared characteristic of ankylosing spondylitis blood. In reactive arthritis synovial fluid and blood, some motif variants had been reported before. Reportedly, significant enrichment of disease-linked clones occurred in matched ankylosing spondylitis synovial fluid.

Material: blood, either unsorted or a sorted T cell fraction (not recorded which). The V gene is TRBV6-5, the J gene TRBJ2-5, with unresolved D. This TCR derives from a female donor with ankylosing spondylitis or in good health (not recorded which). The CDR3 DNA follows: TGTGCCAGCAGTTACTCAGAGATCCAAGAGACCCAGTACTTC. It translates to CASSYSEIQETQYF.